The source of this TCR beta chain is a study of cytomegalovirus exposure and HLA in healthy donors. General study findings and limits: In a later analysis, the majority of CMV-associated beta chains seemingly showed HLA restriction. Common viral pathogens (according to a later analysis) appeared linked to several of the most significant clusters. Sequencing depth roughly uniform across donors was assumed in presence/absence analyses. It was only CMV serostatus that was available as immune exposure information.

The junction had 0 bases not matched to a gene; V was cut back by 4 bases and J by 2 bases. The CDR3 sequence is 15 residues long. CDR1 is SGHRS, CDR2 YFSETQ, per germline. Researchers ran the PCR with 60 Vbeta and 13 Jbeta primers. The table came from immunoSEQ multiplex PCR; TCRdb's copy has only in-frame clones and leaves some out. This sample has some 110,000 clones, with roughly 82% found just once. Regarding this clone: The antigen is undetermined.

The sequencing input was PBMCs. This receptor was obtained from a man between 50 and 59 years old in good health and CMV-seronegative. This chain links TRBV5-1 with TRBJ2-1, with 13 bases fitting TRBD2. Here the CDR3 reads CASSTSGGAYNEQFF. CDR3 nucleotide sequence: TGCGCCAGCAGCACTAGCGGGGGGGCCTACAATGAGCAGTTCTTC.